This T cell receptor (beta chain) is drawn from a study of T cell repertoires in cytomegalovirus infection. Remarks on this clonotype: Its antigen is still unknown.

CDR3 length: 15 amino acids. The V gene's germline CDR1 is KGHSH and CDR2 LQKENI. Trimming took 1 base from V and 8 from J; bases not matched to a gene: 6. MiXCR, applied by TCRdb to the reads, yields one record per CDR3 protein. The top ten hold around 20% of the sample, which has over 250,000 distinct CDR3 sequences, roughly a fifth seen once. The chain recombines TRBV18 with TRBJ2-1, with 9 positions matching TRBD1. This receptor was taken from a human donor in good health (CMV status not recorded). Some clones in this sample may be carry-over from other donors' samples. Here the sequenced sample was cultured PBMCs, taken from culture after CMV antigen stimulation. CDR3 sequence reads: CASSPRTGGWDEQFF. CDR3 nucleotide sequence: TGTGCCAGCTCACCACGAACAGGGGGCTGGGATGAGCAGTTCTTC.